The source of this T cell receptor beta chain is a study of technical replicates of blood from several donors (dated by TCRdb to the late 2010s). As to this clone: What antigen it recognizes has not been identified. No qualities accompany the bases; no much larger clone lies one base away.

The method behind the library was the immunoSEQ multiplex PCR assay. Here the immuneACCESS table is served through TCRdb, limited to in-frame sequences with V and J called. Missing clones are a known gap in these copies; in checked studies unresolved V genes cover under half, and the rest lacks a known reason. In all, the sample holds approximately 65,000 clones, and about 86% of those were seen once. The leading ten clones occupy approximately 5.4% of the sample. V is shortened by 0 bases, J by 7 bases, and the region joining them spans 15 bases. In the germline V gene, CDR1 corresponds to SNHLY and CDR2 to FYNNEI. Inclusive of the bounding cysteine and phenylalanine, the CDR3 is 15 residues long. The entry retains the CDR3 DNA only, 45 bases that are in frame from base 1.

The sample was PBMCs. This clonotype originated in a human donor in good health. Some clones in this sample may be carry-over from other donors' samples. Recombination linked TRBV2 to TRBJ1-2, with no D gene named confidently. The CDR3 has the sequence CASSEALRGWSGYTF. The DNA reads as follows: TGTGCCAGCAGTGAAGCGCTTCGGGGTTGGAGTGGCTACACCTTC.